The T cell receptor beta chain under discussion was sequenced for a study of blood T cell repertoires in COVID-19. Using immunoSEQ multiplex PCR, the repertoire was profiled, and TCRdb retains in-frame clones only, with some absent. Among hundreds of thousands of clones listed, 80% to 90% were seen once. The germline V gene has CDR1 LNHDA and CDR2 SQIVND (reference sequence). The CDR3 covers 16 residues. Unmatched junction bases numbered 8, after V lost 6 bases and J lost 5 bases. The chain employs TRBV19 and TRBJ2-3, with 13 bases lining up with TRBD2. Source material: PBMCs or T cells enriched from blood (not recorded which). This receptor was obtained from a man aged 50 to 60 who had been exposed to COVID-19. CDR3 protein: CASSRKLAGGQDTQYF. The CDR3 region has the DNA TGTGCCAGTAGCCGAAAACTAGCGGGGGGGCAAGATACGCAGTATTTT.